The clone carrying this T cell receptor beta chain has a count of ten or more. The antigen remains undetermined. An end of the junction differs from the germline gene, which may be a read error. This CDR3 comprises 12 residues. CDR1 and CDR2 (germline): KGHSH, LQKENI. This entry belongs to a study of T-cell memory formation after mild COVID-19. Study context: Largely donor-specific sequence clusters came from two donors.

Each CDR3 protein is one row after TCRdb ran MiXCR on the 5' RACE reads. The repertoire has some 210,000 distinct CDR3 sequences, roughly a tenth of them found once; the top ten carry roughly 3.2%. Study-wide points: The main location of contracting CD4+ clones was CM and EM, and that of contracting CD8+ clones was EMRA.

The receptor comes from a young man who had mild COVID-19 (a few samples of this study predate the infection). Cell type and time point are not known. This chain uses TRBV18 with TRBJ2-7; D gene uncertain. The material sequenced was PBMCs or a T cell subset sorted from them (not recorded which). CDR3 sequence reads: CASSSPENEQYF. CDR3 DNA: TGTGCCAGCTCATCACCGGAAAACGAGCAGTACTTC. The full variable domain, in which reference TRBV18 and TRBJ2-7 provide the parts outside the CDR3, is NAGVMQNPRHLVRRRGQEARLRCSPMKGHSHVYWYRQLPEEGLKFMVYLQKENIIDESGMPKERFSAEFPKEGPSILRIQQVVRGDSAAYFCASSSPENEQYFGPGTRLTVT.